This T cell receptor beta chain came from a study of OX40 agonist ivuxolimab in advanced cancers. For the wider study: Ivuxolimab was a fully human IgG2 agonistic monoclonal antibody targeting the costimulatory receptor OX40 (CD134). Intravenous ivuxolimab was administered to patients every 2 weeks at six dose levels: 0.01, 0.1, 0.3, 1.5, 3 and 10 mg/kg. Among the roughly 50 dose-escalation patients, approximately 20 had hepatocellular carcinoma, some 15 melanoma, 9 renal cell carcinoma and 9 head and neck cancer. In the dose-escalation cohort, around four fifths of patients were male, and the mean age was approximately 60 years, with a range of about 23 to 90. Patients were allowed to have had prior anti-PD-1, anti-PD-L1 or anti-CTLA-4 therapy, and approximately 40% of the dose-escalation patients had been treated with checkpoint inhibitors. Partial responses occurred in three dose-escalation patients, of whom one had hepatocellular carcinoma and two had cutaneous melanoma. Peripheral TCRbeta sequencing was intended to test whether TCR sequence diversity was altered and clonal T-cell expansion was caused by ivuxolimab. The paper covers the monotherapy dose-escalation part of the phase I ivuxolimab trial, which included N of about 50 patients. Overall study results and their limits: Antigen specificity was not determined for the clonally expanded peripheral T cells. After ivuxolimab, expanded clones were on average more numerous among CD8+ T cells than among CD4+ T cells. At doses from 0.1 to 3.0 mg/kg, clonal expansion was seen in both CD4+ and CD8+ blood T cells between baseline and week 6. Low levels of normalized T-cell clonal expansion were also seen in some patients who did not respond. In the 0.1-3.0 mg/kg groups, partial responders were among the patients with the lowest normalized peripheral clonal expansion, particularly in CD8+ T cells.

For sequencing of the TCRbeta CDR3 region, genomic DNA was extracted from the sorted cells. The immunoSEQ Assay was used for sequencing of TCRbeta CDR3 regions. As stored in TCRdb, this immuneACCESS dataset retains in-frame rearrangements with V and J assigned. A fraction of the clones does not appear; measured against another copy, unresolved V genes explain less than half of the discrepancy, and the remainder lacks a known reason. In this sample the table shows 50,000 to 60,000 clones, over 85% of which occur a single time. Together, the top ten hold roughly 6% of the sample. Worth noting for this clone: Its antigen target is currently unknown. The input lacks base qualities; no much larger clone sits a single base away.

The CDR3 runs 15 residues from the cysteine to the phenylalanine. CDR3 DNA is the only sequence kept; it has 45 bases, read in frame from the first base. Trimming leaves V shorter by 2 bases and J shorter by 1 base, with the junction holding 2 bases beyond the gene matches. The germline V gene (reference sequence) gives CDR1 as SEHNR and CDR2 as FQNEAQ. Patients with autoimmune disease history or receiving systemic immunosuppression were excluded from the trial. Peripheral blood for TCR sequencing was collected from all dose cohorts at baseline, on cycle 4 day 1, and on cycle 7 day 1. Samples came from an open-label, multicenter, first-in-human phase I dose-escalation trial of ivuxolimab. The trial enrolled adults with locally advanced or metastatic head and neck squamous cell, hepatocellular, melanoma or renal cell carcinoma. Before TCR sequencing, CD4+ T cells and CD8+ T cells from peripheral blood were sorted into separate populations.

Recombination joined TRBV7-9 with TRBJ2-1; the central 7 bases match TRBD2. The receptor was derived from an adult with an advanced solid tumor such as melanoma, head and neck, liver or kidney cancer. The sample was CD4+ or CD8+ T cells sorted from blood, taken in a trial of the OX40 agonist ivuxolimab. The nucleotide sequence reads as follows: TGTGCCAGCAGCTTACTCGGGGGGTCCTACAATGAGCAGTTCTTC. Translated, it gives CASSLLGGSYNEQFF.